Below, 30 T cell receptor beta chains from the same sample are listed, as sequenced in a study of shared clonotypes between healthy human individuals. Positive CCR7 selection of CD45RO-negative cells yielded the naive CD8 cells, and terminally differentiated effector memory CD45RA+ cells were excluded. Clones were sequenced by immunoSEQ multiplex PCR, and TCRdb holds only the in-frame ones, with some missing. This table has roughly 550,000 clones, around 95% appearing once. The sequenced material came from naive CD8+ T cells sorted from blood. The receptors stem from a young woman in good health.

The rearrangement joins TRBV10-1 to TRBJ1-6, with D perhaps TRBD1 (5 bases). Trimming took 8 bases from V and 10 from J, leaving 15 bases between them. The CDR3 covers 13 residues. From germline, CDR1 is WNHNN and CDR2 SYGVQD (reference sequence). The CDR3 spells CASGPGSGSPLHF. In DNA, the CDR3 is TGCGCCAGCGGCCCAGGGTCAGGCTCACCCCTCCACTTT.

The rearrangement joins TRBV6-6 to TRBJ2-1; possible D gene TRBD2, 6 bases. CDR1 and CDR2 from the germline V gene are MNHNY and SVGAGI (reference sequence). Trimming pared 2 bases from V and 6 bases from J, leaving 11 bases between. CDR3 length: 14 residues. CDR3 residues: CASSYTGLPNEQFF. The CDR3 DNA is TGTGCCAGCAGTTACACGGGACTGCCCAATGAGCAGTTCTTC.

The chain joins TRBV5-4 to TRBJ2-7; D is unresolved. The V gene lost 5 bases and the J gene lost 5 bases, with 8 bases spanning the gap. Germline CDR1 reads SGHNT; CDR2 reads YYREEE (reference sequence). The CDR3 is 11 amino acids. DNA for the CDR3: TGTGCCAGCAGTTCCGCCCACGAGCAGTACTTC. The encoded protein is CASSSAHEQYF.

V usage is TRBV4-1 and J usage is TRBJ2-4; D might be TRBD2 (6 bases). The CDR3 has 18 residues. Per germline, CDR1 MGHRA and CDR2 YSYEKL. V was trimmed by 3 bases and J by 0 bases, leaving 18 bases between them. Here the CDR3 DNA reads TGCGCCAGCAGCCAGACAACCGGGACTCCGATAGCCAAAAACATTCAGTACTTC. It specifies CASSQTTGTPIAKNIQYF.

The chain's CDR3 is CASTKRAVGYEQYF. The CDR3 bases are TGTGCCAGCACCAAAAGAGCAGTAGGCTACGAGCAGTACTTC. The rearrangement joins TRBV27 to TRBJ2-7; unclear D gene. V shed 7 bases and J shed 3 bases, with 16 bases lying between them. Per germline, CDR1 MNHEY and CDR2 SMNVEV (reference sequence). The length of the CDR3 is 14 residues.

For this clone: Other nucleotide sequences in the sample specify the same CDR3. The chain joins TRBV28 to TRBJ1-1; no clear D gene. The CDR3 contains 11 residues. Germline lookup yields CDR1 MDHEN and CDR2 SYDVKM. V shed 6 bases and J shed 2 bases, with 4 bases lying between them. The CDR3 region is CASRLNTEAFF. The CDR3 nucleotides are TGTGCCAGCAGGTTAAACACTGAAGCTTTCTTT.

V gene TRBV28 combines with J gene TRBJ1-3; no reliable D call. V lost 7 bases and J lost 0, with 13 bases in between. There are 15 residues in the CDR3. Germline CDR1 and CDR2: MDHEN and SYDVKM. The CDR3 DNA reads as TGTGCCAGCACCTCGGTTAGCAGCTCTGGAAACACCATATATTTT. Translated: CASTSVSSSGNTIYF. Looking up the rest from reference TRBV28 and TRBJ1-3 gives the full variable domain: DVKVTQSSRYLVKRTGEKVFLECVQDMDHENMFWYRQDPGLGLRLIYFSYDVKMKEKGDIPEGYSVSREKKERFSLILESASTNQTSMYLCASTSVSSSGNTIYFGEGSWLTVV.

This clone was observed once. This rearrangement joins TRBV5-4 to TRBJ2-7; 14 bases match TRBD2. Germline lookup yields CDR1 SGHNT and CDR2 YYREEE (reference sequence). The CDR3 has 17 amino acids. Unmatched junction bases numbered 6, after V lost 0 bases and J lost 4 bases. This CDR3 reads CASSLAEGLAGAYEQYF. In nucleotides, the CDR3 is TGTGCCAGCAGCTTGGCCGAGGGACTAGCGGGAGCATACGAGCAGTACTTC.

This chain uses TRBV5-6 with TRBJ2-2, with D hard to call. The V and J ends lost 1 base and 0 bases respectively, with 10 bases between them. Germline V gene sequence: CDR1 SGHDT, CDR2 YYEEEE. This CDR3 comprises 16 residues. The CDR3 sequence: CASSLTRTTNTGELFF. The CDR3 DNA reads TGTGCCAGCAGCTTGACACGAACAACGAACACCGGGGAGCTGTTTTTT.

The chain couples TRBV27 to TRBJ2-7; 9 nucleotides line up with TRBD1. Germline CDR1 MNHEY, CDR2 SMNVEV (reference sequence). Trimming at V came to 4 bases and at J to 6 bases, leaving 1 base not matched to a gene. The CDR3 is 12 amino acids. DNA for the CDR3: TGTGCCAGCAGTTGGACAGGGGCCGAGCAGTACTTC. It translates to CASSWTGAEQYF.

CDR3 sequence (DNA): TGCGCCAGCAGCTTGTGGAGGGTGAACGCGGGACAGATCTACGAGCAGTACTTC. It translates to CASSLWRVNAGQIYEQYF. The chain combines TRBV5-1 with TRBJ2-7; possibly TRBD1 for D (7 bases). Looked up from germline, CDR1 is SGHRS and CDR2 is YFSETQ. Deletions cut 1 base from V and 3 bases from J, with 23 bases between. The CDR3 extends over 18 amino acids.

The chain couples TRBV15 to TRBJ2-5; D is uncertain. The germline gives CDR1 LNHNV, CDR2 YYDKDF (reference sequence). This CDR3 is built from 14 residues. Trimming cost V 1 base and J 0 bases, with 6 bases left between them. The CDR3: CATSRVGYQETQYF. The CDR3 nucleotides read TGTGCCACCAGCAGAGTGGGGTACCAAGAGACCCAGTACTTC.

The V gene is TRBV30, the J gene TRBJ2-1; TRBD2 aligns across 11 bases. V trimming: 0 bases; J trimming: 9 bases; junction bases outside the gene matches: 10. The CDR3 is 16 amino acids. The germline V gene encodes CDR1 GTSNPN and CDR2 SVGIG (reference sequence). Here the CDR3 reads CAWSVPTSGRRFEQFF. The CDR3, as DNA: TGTGCCTGGAGTGTCCCCACTAGCGGGAGACGCTTTGAGCAGTTCTTC.

The sample holds one count of this clone. The rearrangement links TRBV14 to TRBJ2-7; D is perhaps TRBD1 (5 bases). With 6 bases removed from V and 6 bases from J, the gap between germline ends came to 12 bases. The CDR3 is 12 residues long. The V gene's germline CDR1 is SGHDN and CDR2 FVKESK. The CDR3 here is CASSTRVSEQYF. CDR3 sequence (DNA): TGTGCCAGCAGTACCAGGGTGAGCGAGCAGTACTTC.

CDR3 nucleotides: TGCGCCAGCAGCCAGGACTCCTACGAGCAGTACTTC. Translating it yields CASSQDSYEQYF. The chain couples TRBV10-2 to TRBJ2-7, with no clear D. Germline V gives CDR1 WSHSY, CDR2 SAAADI. V gave up 6 bases and J gave up 0 bases, with 6 bases separating them. This CDR3 is built from 12 residues.

This chain links TRBV27 with TRBJ1-6, with unresolved D. This CDR3 comprises 14 residues. The germline V gene has CDR1 MNHEY and CDR2 SMNVEV (reference sequence). V shed 3 bases and J shed 4 bases, with 7 bases lying between them. The CDR3 is CASSFVQYNSPLHF. CDR3 DNA sequence: TGTGCCAGCAGTTTCGTCCAATATAATTCACCCCTCCACTTT.

The chain joins TRBV11-2 to TRBJ2-1, with D unresolved. The CDR3 totals 18 residues. Trimming took 0 bases from V and 0 from J, leaving 15 bases between them. Germline values: CDR1 SGHAT, CDR2 FQNNGV. CDR3 sequence reads: CASSLDFLLQSSYNEQFF. The CDR3 DNA reads as TGTGCCAGCAGCTTAGATTTCCTGCTGCAGAGCTCCTACAATGAGCAGTTCTTC.

This rearrangement joins TRBV4-1 to TRBJ1-4, with 9 positions matching TRBD1. Germline-derived CDR1 and CDR2 are MGHRA and YSYEKL. The CDR3 spans 14 residues. The V and J ends lost 2 bases and 6 bases, in that order; junction bases with no gene match: 1. Here the CDR3 reads CASSQWTGDEKLFF. CDR3 DNA: TGCGCCAGCAGCCAATGGACAGGGGATGAAAAACTGTTTTTT.

This chain uses TRBV9 with TRBJ2-3; D uncertain. Germline V CDR1 and CDR2: SGDLS, YYNGEE. V lost 3 bases, J lost 0 bases, and 8 bases lay in between. CDR3 size: 14 residues. The CDR3 DNA sequence: TGTGCCAGCAGCGAAACGGACAGCACAGATACGCAGTATTTT. It translates to CASSETDSTDTQYF.

The CDR3 here is CASSLRTSGPYNEQFF. For the CDR3, the DNA is TGTGCCAGCAGCTTGAGGACTAGCGGGCCCTACAATGAGCAGTTCTTC. J is TRBJ2-1 and V is TRBV5-6; 11 bases match TRBD2. There are 16 residues in the CDR3. The V and J ends lost 1 base and 2 bases, in that order; junction bases with no gene match: 2. Germline CDR1 is SGHDT and CDR2 is YYEEEE.

The chain links TRBV2 to TRBJ2-5, with 8 bases matching TRBD1. Germline CDR1 reads SNHLY; CDR2 reads FYNNEI. The CDR3 consists of 13 residues. J was trimmed by 6 bases and V by 5 bases; bases with no gene match: 5. DNA for the CDR3: TGTGCCAGCAGTCTGACAGGGGTTAAGACCCAGTACTTC. It translates to CASSLTGVKTQYF.

The V gene is TRBV28, the J gene TRBJ2-4; D remains ambiguous. The CDR3 contains 13 residues. Germline V gene sequence: CDR1 MDHEN, CDR2 SYDVKM. The ends were cut back, 5 bases at V and 16 bases at J, with 21 bases in the middle. The CDR3 DNA sequence: TGTGCCAGCAGTCTTTCTCGGGCGCTGCTCCCCTACTTC. Its translation is CASSLSRALLPYF. Looking up the rest from reference TRBV28 and TRBJ2-4 gives the full variable domain: DVKVTQSSRYLVKRTGEKVFLECVQDMDHENMFWYRQDPGLGLRLIYFSYDVKMKEKGDIPEGYSVSREKKERFSLILESASTNQTSMYLCASSLSRALLPYFGAGTRLSVL.

The chain recombines TRBV6-6 with TRBJ2-7; tentatively, D is TRBD1 (6 bases). Germline CDR1 is MNHNY and CDR2 is SVGAGI (reference sequence). The CDR3 consists of 13 residues. The germline V and J ends were trimmed by 7 bases and 0 bases, with 10 bases remaining between them. The chain's CDR3 is CASTDRSSYEQYF. For the CDR3, the DNA is TGTGCCAGCACAGACAGGAGCTCCTACGAGCAGTACTTC.

The CDR3 loop is CASSPRGIRTTNTGELFF. In DNA form, the CDR3 reads TGTGCCAGCAGCCCTAGGGGTATCCGGACGACGAACACCGGGGAGCTGTTTTTT. The chain carries TRBV7-2 and TRBJ2-2; TRBD1 might be the D (5 bases). The CDR3 consists of 18 residues. V shed 5 bases and J shed 0 bases, with 19 bases lying between them. Germline CDR1 is SGHTA and CDR2 is FQGNSA.

The rearrangement uses TRBV27 and TRBJ1-2, with a possible D match to TRBD1 (5 bases). Trimming took 3 bases from V and 4 from J, leaving 12 bases between them. This CDR3 is built from 14 residues. From germline, CDR1 is MNHEY and CDR2 SMNVEV (reference sequence). The CDR3 loop is CASSFAGPVYGYTF. CDR3 in DNA: TGTGCCAGCAGTTTTGCGGGACCCGTCTATGGCTACACCTTC.

The DNA for the CDR3 is TGTGCCAGCAGCCGTGAGTCCGGGGACAGGGTGGACACCGGGGAGCTGTTTTTT. Its translation is CASSRESGDRVDTGELFF. The chain uses TRBV13 and TRBJ2-2, with 9 positions matching TRBD1. V was pared by 5 bases and J by 3 bases, with 13 bases of the junction left unmatched. This CDR3 is 18 amino acids long. Germline values: CDR1 PRHDT, CDR2 FYEKMQ (reference sequence).

This chain links TRBV4-1 with TRBJ2-7; maybe TRBD2 (5 bases). Trimming took 0 bases from V and 5 from J, leaving 14 bases between them. The germline V gene has CDR1 MGHRA and CDR2 YSYEKL. This CDR3 region has 15 residues. CDR3 DNA sequence: TGCGCCAGCAGCCAAGACGAAAGCTCGAGGGACGAGCAGTACTTC. Its translation is CASSQDESSRDEQYF.

The CDR3 DNA follows: TGTGCCAGCAGATCACTATCCACAGGGATCCAAGAGACCCAGTACTTC. Its translation is CASRSLSTGIQETQYF. The V call is TRBV11-2, the J call TRBJ2-5, with D possibly matching TRBD1 (6 bases). This CDR3 is built from 16 residues. V lost 6 bases and J 1 base, leaving 18 bases between the germline ends. Germline CDR1 and CDR2: SGHAT and FQNNGV.

The rearrangement links TRBV9 to TRBJ2-2, with D possibly matching TRBD1 (5 bases). The CDR3 totals 14 residues. The V end was cut by 5 bases, the J end by 8 bases, with 16 bases between. Germline V CDR1 and CDR2: SGDLS, YYNGEE. Written as DNA, the CDR3 is TGTGCCAGCAGGGCTGGGGCTGCCGATGGGGAGCTGTTTTTT. Translating gives CASRAGAADGELFF.

The rearrangement uses TRBV19 and TRBJ1-1, with unresolved D. The germline gives CDR1 LNHDA, CDR2 SQIVND (reference sequence). V gave up 5 bases and J gave up 1 base, with 11 bases separating them. The CDR3 runs to 14 residues. The CDR3: CASSFQAGNTEAFF. CDR3 coding DNA: TGTGCCAGTAGTTTCCAGGCGGGGAACACTGAAGCTTTCTTT.